The 24 T cell receptor beta chains reported below all come from one sample, sequenced in a study of Graves' ophthalmopathy and Graves' hyperthyroidism (dated by TCRdb to the late 2010s). TCRdb shows the sequencer as Illumina HiSeq 2000. For repertoire sequencing, TCR beta CDR3 regions were amplified from RNA transcripts. The first round of RT-PCR was done with HTBI primers and the Qiagen OneStep RT-PCR kit, and was followed by a second round of multiplex PCR, then size selection and purification. The public reads were reanalyzed by TCRdb: fastp trimming at Q25, MiXCR alignment, in-frame beta chains only. When rows share a CDR3 protein, they turn into one entry using the most common DNA and genes. For this sample the table gives approximately 460,000 distinct CDR3 sequences, of which around 15% were detected only once. The ten biggest clones cover about 10% of the sample. Source material: blood. The receptors here all came from a woman aged 25 to 45 with Graves' ophthalmopathy. Donor details come from another sample of the same person, matched by shared clones.

This clonotype has at least ten counts. The CDR3, as DNA: TGTGCCACCAGTGATTCTATGGGCCCGGTAGAGACCCAGTACTTC. This translates into CATSDSMGPVETQYF. This chain links TRBV24-1 with TRBJ2-5; no reliable D call. Germline loops: CDR1 KGHDR, CDR2 SFDVKD. The CDR3 sequence is 15 residues long. Trimming took 2 bases from V and 4 from J, leaving 13 bases between them.

This clonotype was counted ten times or more. The V and J genes are TRBV10-3 and TRBJ2-5, with 7 bases lining up with TRBD1. V gave up 6 bases and J gave up 4 bases; unmatched junction bases: 2. The CDR3 is 12 amino acids. In germline, CDR1 is ENHRY, CDR2 SYGVKD. As DNA, the CDR3 is TGTGCCATCAGCCGACAGGGAGAGACCCAGTACTTC. Translated: CAISRQGETQYF.

Ten or more counts support this clonotype. The genes are TRBV29-1 and TRBJ1-2; unclear D gene. Deletions cut 7 bases from V and 3 bases from J, with 21 bases between. Germline lookup yields CDR1 SQVTM and CDR2 ANQGSEA. The CDR3 is made up of 15 amino acids. CDR3 residues: CSDTDVKDADYGYTF. In nucleotides, the CDR3 is TGCAGCGATACCGATGTTAAGGATGCGGACTATGGCTACACCTTC.

At least ten counts were recorded for this clonotype. The rearrangement joins TRBV7-9 to TRBJ1-6; weak D call: TRBD1 (6 bases). Trimming removed 6 bases at V and 7 bases at J, with 16 bases between. The germline gives CDR1 SEHNR, CDR2 FQNEAQ (reference sequence). The CDR3 length is 15 residues. The CDR3 loop is CASRSRTELNSPLHF. DNA for the CDR3: TGTGCCAGCAGGAGTAGGACAGAACTGAATTCACCCCTCCACTTT.

This clonotype has ten or more counts. The chain employs TRBV6-5 and TRBJ2-5, with D uncertain. Germline assignment: CDR1 MNHEY and CDR2 SVGAGI. This CDR3 is built from 13 residues. V was clipped by 2 bases and J by 5 bases, with 9 bases between them. The CDR3 region is CASSYVERETQYF. The CDR3 DNA sequence: TGTGCCAGCAGTTACGTCGAAAGGGAGACCCAGTACTTC.

At least ten counts were recorded for this clonotype. The chain employs TRBV7-2 and TRBJ1-1, with D unclear. The V gene's germline CDR1 is SGHTA and CDR2 FQGNSA. This CDR3 is 13 amino acids long. Trimming stripped 2 bases from V and 6 bases from J, with 10 bases between. CDR3 region: CASSLWRGAEAFF. The CDR3, as DNA: TGTGCCAGCAGCTTATGGAGAGGCGCTGAAGCTTTCTTT.

This clonotype has at least ten counts. The rearrangement joins TRBV27 to TRBJ1-5; possible D gene TRBD1, 6 bases. The germline gives CDR1 MNHEY, CDR2 SMNVEV (reference sequence). The CDR3 is 11 amino acids. In nucleotides, the CDR3 is TGTGCTACGGGGGCCGGTCAGCCCCAGCATTTT. It encodes CATGAGQPQHF.

This clonotype has a count of ten or more. The chain recombines TRBV6-1 with TRBJ1-5; TRBD1 might be the D (5 bases). The CDR3 covers 13 residues. The V gene's germline CDR1 is MNHNS and CDR2 SASEGT. The germline V and J ends were trimmed by 6 bases and 12 bases, with 18 bases remaining between them. The CDR3 nucleotides are TGTGCCAGCAGCACACAGGACGGGCGCAACCAGCATTTT. Encoded protein: CASSTQDGRNQHF.

This clonotype was counted at least ten times. The rearrangement links TRBV28 to TRBJ1-6; no reliable D call. CDR1 and CDR2 (germline): MDHEN, SYDVKM. The CDR3 totals 16 residues. Trimming took 5 bases from V and 1 from J, leaving 12 bases between them. The CDR3 is CASSVGGVSYNSPLHF. Here the CDR3 DNA reads TGTGCCAGCAGTGTCGGAGGAGTGTCCTATAATTCACCCCTCCACTTT.

In its sample, this clonotype was seen many times. The chain employs TRBV6-5 and TRBJ1-3; D unclear. Germline V lookup: CDR1 MNHEY, CDR2 SVGAGI. The V end lost 6 bases, the J end lost 0 bases, and 6 bases lay between the germline ends. This CDR3 is built from 13 residues. CDR3 region: CASRLGSGNTIYF. As DNA, the CDR3 is TGTGCCAGCAGATTAGGCTCTGGAAACACCATATATTTT.

Sample share makes this clonotype medium-sized. The chain combines TRBV29-1 with TRBJ2-7, with TRBD1 matching 8 bases. Per germline, CDR1 SQVTM and CDR2 ANQGSEA. Trimming at V came to 4 bases and at J to 6 bases, leaving 8 bases not matched to a gene. CDR3 length: 13 residues. This CDR3 is CSVAQGDPGEQYF. For the CDR3, the DNA is TGCAGCGTTGCACAGGGGGATCCCGGCGAGCAGTACTTC.

This clonotype was observed at least ten times. The chain joins TRBV20-1 to TRBJ1-2; possibly TRBD1 for D (5 bases). Germline assignment: CDR1 DFQATT and CDR2 SNEGSKA (reference sequence). V lost 6 bases and J 0 bases, leaving 11 bases between the germline ends. This CDR3 contains 13 residues. CDR3: CSAPQTANYGYTF. CDR3 DNA: TGCAGTGCCCCCCAGACAGCTAACTATGGCTACACCTTC.

This clonotype was counted many times. This chain's CDR3 is CSVEGRGRHYGYTF. CDR3 DNA: TGCAGCGTTGAAGGCAGGGGGCGGCACTATGGCTACACCTTC. The V gene is TRBV29-1, the J gene TRBJ1-2, with 8 bases aligning to TRBD1. Germline values: CDR1 SQVTM, CDR2 ANQGSEA. The length of the CDR3 is 14 residues. The ends lost 1 base at V and 3 bases at J; junction bases unmatched: 4.

The table lists this clonotype with many counts. The chain couples TRBV11-2 to TRBJ2-5, with 7 nucleotides matching TRBD2. The CDR3 has 16 residues. With 0 bases clipped from V and 2 bases from J, the junction kept 6 bases outside the gene matches. The V gene's germline CDR1 is SGHAT and CDR2 FQNNGV. In nucleotides, the CDR3 is TGTGCCAGCAGCTTAGAGCGGGGAGGGCGGCAAGAGACCCAGTACTTC. This encodes CASSLERGGRQETQYF.

This clonotype was recorded many times. The rearrangement uses TRBV6-1 and TRBJ2-7; D call uncertain. From germline, CDR1 is MNHNS and CDR2 SASEGT. This CDR3 has 12 amino acids. Between the trimmed V and J ends, which lost 3 bases and 4 bases, there was a span of 7 bases. The DNA for the CDR3 is TGTGCCAGCAGTGAGAGACCTTACGAGCAGTACTTC. Translating gives CASSERPYEQYF.

This clonotype was seen repeatedly, ten times or more. The chain combines TRBV12-3 or TRBV12-4 with TRBJ2-7; D may be TRBD2 (5 bases). The length of the CDR3 is 14 residues. V gave up 3 bases and J gave up 9 bases, with 18 bases separating them. CDR3 region: CASSFEGARRRQYF. DNA of the CDR3: TGTGCCAGCAGTTTCGAGGGAGCCCGAAGACGGCAGTACTTC.

This clonotype appeared many times. The J gene is TRBJ1-6, the V gene TRBV12-3 or TRBV12-4; 9 bases line up with TRBD1. The ends lost 6 bases at V and 4 bases at J; junction bases unmatched: 4. The CDR3 has 15 amino acids. The CDR3 loop is CASRPDRGYNSPLHF. The CDR3 DNA sequence: TGTGCCAGCAGACCGGACAGGGGATATAATTCACCCCTCCACTTT.

In its sample, this clonotype was seen many times. A much larger clone sits a single nucleotide away, making a read error possible. The CDR3 sequence: CASSYSRATGELFF. As DNA, the CDR3 is TGTGCCAGCAGTTACTCGAGGGCCACCGGGGAGCTGTTTTTT. This chain uses TRBV6-5 with TRBJ2-2; tentatively, D is TRBD2 (5 bases). V was cut by 0 bases and J by 4 bases, with 6 bases left in between. The CDR3 sequence is 14 residues long. Germline CDR1 and CDR2: MNHEY and SVGAGI.

This clonotype was recorded many times. V and J are TRBV5-5 and TRBJ1-1; no firm D call. The CDR3 extends over 13 amino acids. The V end was cut by 2 bases, the J end by 6 bases, with 11 bases between. CDR1 is SGHKS, CDR2 YYEKEE, per germline (reference sequence). The CDR3 region has the DNA TGTGCCAGCAGCTTCCCGGGGAAGGCTGAAGCTTTCTTT. The encoded protein is CASSFPGKAEAFF.

V is TRBV28 and J is TRBJ1-2; the D is unclear. Germline lookup yields CDR1 MDHEN and CDR2 SYDVKM. The CDR3 sequence is 14 residues long. V dropped 11 bases and J dropped 4 bases, with 20 bases sitting between them. The CDR3 DNA sequence: TGTGCCTCCACGGGAGGGCGCGATCCCTATGGCTACACCTTC. This codes for CASTGGRDPYGYTF.

This clonotype was recorded at least ten times. The V and J genes are TRBV12-3 or TRBV12-4 and TRBJ1-5; D is uncertain. CDR3 size: 13 residues. V was pared by 5 bases and J by 11 bases, with 16 bases between. The CDR3 coding sequence is TGTGCCAGCAGTACCGGACGGGGATCAGCCCAGCATTTT. It yields the protein CASSTGRGSAQHF.

Of note for this clonotype: This may be a read error, as it is one base from a much larger clone. The V gene is TRBV20-1, the J gene TRBJ2-7; D gene uncertain. The CDR3 runs to 14 residues. Germline loops: CDR1 DFQATT, CDR2 SNEGSKA (reference sequence). V lost 2 bases, J lost 7 bases, and 18 bases lay in between. CDR3 loop: CSARNGLATGEQYV. The CDR3 DNA reads as TGCAGTGCTAGAAACGGGCTCGCAACCGGGGAGCAGTACGTC.

In nucleotides, the CDR3 is TGTGCCAGCAGCTTAGTACTGGGGATGAACACTGAAGCTTTCTTT. Translating it yields CASSLVLGMNTEAFF. The V and J genes are TRBV7-2 and TRBJ1-1; D remains unclear. This CDR3 is 15 amino acids long. Trimming took off 1 base at V and 0 bases at J, with 9 bases between the two ends. Germline lookup yields CDR1 SGHTA and CDR2 FQGNSA.

This clonotype was counted a few times. The chain links TRBV12-3 or TRBV12-4 to TRBJ2-2; D is unclear. Trimming removed 5 bases at V and 7 bases at J, with 11 bases between. This CDR3 spans 13 amino acids. The CDR3 DNA sequence: TGTGCCAGCAGTCTCAGACTGGGCGGGGAGCTGTTTTTT. Its protein product is CASSLRLGGELFF.